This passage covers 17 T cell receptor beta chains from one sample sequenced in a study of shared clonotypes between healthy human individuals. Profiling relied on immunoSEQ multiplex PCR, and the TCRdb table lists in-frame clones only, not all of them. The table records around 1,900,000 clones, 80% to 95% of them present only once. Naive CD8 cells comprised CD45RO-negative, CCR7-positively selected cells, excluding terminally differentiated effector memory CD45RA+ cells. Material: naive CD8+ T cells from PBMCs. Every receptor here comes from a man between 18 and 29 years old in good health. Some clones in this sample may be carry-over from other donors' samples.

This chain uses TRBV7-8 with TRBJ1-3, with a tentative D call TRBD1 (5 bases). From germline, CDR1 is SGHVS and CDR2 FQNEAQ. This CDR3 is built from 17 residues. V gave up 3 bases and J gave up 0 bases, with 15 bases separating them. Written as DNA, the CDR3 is TGTGCCAGCAGCTTCCGTGTTGACAGCGACTCTGGAAACACCATATATTTT. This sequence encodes CASSFRVDSDSGNTIYF.

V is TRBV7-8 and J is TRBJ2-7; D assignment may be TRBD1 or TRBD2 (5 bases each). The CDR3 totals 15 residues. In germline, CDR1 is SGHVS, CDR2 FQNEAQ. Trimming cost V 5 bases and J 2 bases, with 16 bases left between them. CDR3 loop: CASSQMRGWTYEQYF. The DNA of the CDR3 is TGTGCCAGCAGCCAGATGAGGGGCTGGACCTACGAGCAGTACTTC.

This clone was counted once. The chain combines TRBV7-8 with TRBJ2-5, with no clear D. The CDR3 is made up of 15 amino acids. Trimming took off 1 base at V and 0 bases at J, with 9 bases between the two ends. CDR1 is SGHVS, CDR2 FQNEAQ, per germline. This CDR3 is CASSLGVHNQETQYF. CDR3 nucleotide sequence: TGTGCCAGCAGCTTAGGGGTGCACAACCAAGAGACCCAGTACTTC.

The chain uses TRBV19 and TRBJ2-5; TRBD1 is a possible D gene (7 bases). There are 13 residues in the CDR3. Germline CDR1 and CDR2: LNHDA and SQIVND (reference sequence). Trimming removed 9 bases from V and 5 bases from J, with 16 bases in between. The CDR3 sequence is CASRQGGSETQYF. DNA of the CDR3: TGTGCCAGCCGACAGGGAGGTTCGGAGACCCAGTACTTC.

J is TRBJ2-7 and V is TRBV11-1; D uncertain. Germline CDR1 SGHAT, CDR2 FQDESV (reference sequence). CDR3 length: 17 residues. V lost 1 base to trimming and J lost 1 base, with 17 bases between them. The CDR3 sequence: CASSLGLGLVGSYEQYF. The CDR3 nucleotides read TGTGCCAGCAGCTTAGGACTCGGGTTAGTTGGGTCCTACGAGCAGTACTTC.

This CDR3 reads CASSLAPRERSYEQYF. The CDR3, as DNA: TGTGCCAGCAGCCTCGCACCCAGGGAGAGGTCCTACGAGCAGTACTTC. The chain uses TRBV5-5 and TRBJ2-7; D is possibly TRBD1 or TRBD2 (5 bases each). The CDR3 consists of 16 residues. Trimming pared 4 bases from V and 1 base from J, leaving 18 bases between. Germline V gives CDR1 SGHKS, CDR2 YYEKEE (reference sequence).

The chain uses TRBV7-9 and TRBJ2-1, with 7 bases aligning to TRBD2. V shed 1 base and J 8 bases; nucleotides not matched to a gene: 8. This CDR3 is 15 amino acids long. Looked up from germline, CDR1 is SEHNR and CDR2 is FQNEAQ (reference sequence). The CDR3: CASSLGGSGSDEQFF. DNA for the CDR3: TGTGCCAGCAGCTTAGGCGGGAGCGGAAGCGATGAGCAGTTCTTC.

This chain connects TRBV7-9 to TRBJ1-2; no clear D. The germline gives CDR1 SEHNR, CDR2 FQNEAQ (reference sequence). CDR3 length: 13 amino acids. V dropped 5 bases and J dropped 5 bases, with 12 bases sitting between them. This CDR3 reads CASSGSGFYGYTF. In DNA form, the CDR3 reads TGTGCCAGCAGCGGAAGCGGGTTTTATGGCTACACCTTC.

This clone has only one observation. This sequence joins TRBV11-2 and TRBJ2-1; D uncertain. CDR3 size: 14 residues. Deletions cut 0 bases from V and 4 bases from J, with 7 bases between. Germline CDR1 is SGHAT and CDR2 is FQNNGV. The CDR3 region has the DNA TGTGCCAGCAGCTTAGAAATAGCATACAATGAGCAGTTCTTC. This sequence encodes CASSLEIAYNEQFF.

This chain's CDR3 is CASSRSFQETQYF. The CDR3 DNA reads TGTGCCAGCAGCAGAAGTTTCCAAGAGACCCAGTACTTC. The V call is TRBV6-1, the J call TRBJ2-5; D not certain. The germline CDR1 and CDR2 sequences are MNHNS and SASEGT. The CDR3 runs 13 residues. V was trimmed by 6 bases and J by 1 base, leaving 9 bases between them.

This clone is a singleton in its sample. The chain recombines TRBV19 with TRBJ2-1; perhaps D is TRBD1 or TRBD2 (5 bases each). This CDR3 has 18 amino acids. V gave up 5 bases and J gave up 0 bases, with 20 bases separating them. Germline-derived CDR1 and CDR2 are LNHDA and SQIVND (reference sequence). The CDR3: CASSAGNGMGVSYNEQFF. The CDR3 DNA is TGTGCCAGTAGTGCAGGCAACGGGATGGGGGTCTCCTACAATGAGCAGTTCTTC. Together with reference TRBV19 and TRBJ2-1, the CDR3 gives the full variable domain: DGGITQSPKYLFRKEGQNVTLSCEQNLNHDAMYWYRQDPGQGLRLIYYSQIVNDFQKGDIAEGYSVSREKKESFPLTVTSAQKNPTAFYLCASSAGNGMGVSYNEQFFGPGTRLTVL.

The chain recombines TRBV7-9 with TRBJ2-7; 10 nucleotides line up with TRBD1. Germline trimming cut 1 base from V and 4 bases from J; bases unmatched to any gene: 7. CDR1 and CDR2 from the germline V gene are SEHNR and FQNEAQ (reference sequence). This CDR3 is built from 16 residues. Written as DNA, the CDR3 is TGTGCCAGCAGCTTAGTCGGGACAGGGGACTGGTACGAGCAGTACTTC. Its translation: CASSLVGTGDWYEQYF.

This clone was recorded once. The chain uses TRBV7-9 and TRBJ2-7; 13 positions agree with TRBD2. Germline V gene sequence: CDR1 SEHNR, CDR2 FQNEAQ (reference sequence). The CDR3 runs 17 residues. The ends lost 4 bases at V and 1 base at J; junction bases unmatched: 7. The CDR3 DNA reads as TGTGCCAGCAGCTCGCCCGGGACTAGCGGGGAGTCCTACGAGCAGTACTTC. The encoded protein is CASSSPGTSGESYEQYF.

Here the CDR3 DNA reads TGTGCCAGCAGTCCGAGACCCAGAATCGACAGCAGCAATCAGCCCCAGCATTTT. This codes for CASSPRPRIDSSNQPQHF. The genes are TRBV27 and TRBJ1-5, with D possibly being TRBD1 (5 bases). Germline values: CDR1 MNHEY, CDR2 SMNVEV (reference sequence). Trimming left V 5 bases short and J 1 base short, with 21 bases between. This CDR3 comprises 18 residues.

The CDR3 here is CASSPGASMNTEAFF. DNA for the CDR3: TGTGCCAGCTCACCAGGGGCGAGTATGAACACTGAAGCTTTCTTT. The rearrangement uses TRBV18 and TRBJ1-1, with D possibly being TRBD1 (5 bases). In germline, CDR1 is KGHSH, CDR2 LQKENI. This CDR3 spans 15 amino acids. Deletions cut 2 bases from V and 0 bases from J, with 10 bases between.

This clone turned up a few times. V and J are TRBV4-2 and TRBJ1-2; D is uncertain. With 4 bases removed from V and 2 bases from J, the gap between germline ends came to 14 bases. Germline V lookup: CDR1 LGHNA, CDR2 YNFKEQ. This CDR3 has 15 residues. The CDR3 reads CASSLPQPRNYGYTF. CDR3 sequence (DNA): TGTGCCAGCAGCCTGCCCCAGCCCAGAAACTATGGCTACACCTTC.

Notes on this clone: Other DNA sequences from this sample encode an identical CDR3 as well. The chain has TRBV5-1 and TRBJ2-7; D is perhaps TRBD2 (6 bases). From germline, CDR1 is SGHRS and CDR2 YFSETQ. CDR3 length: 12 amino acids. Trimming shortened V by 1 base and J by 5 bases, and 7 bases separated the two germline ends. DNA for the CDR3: TGCGCCAGCAGCTTGACGGGGGACGAGCAGTACTTC. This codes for CASSLTGDEQYF.